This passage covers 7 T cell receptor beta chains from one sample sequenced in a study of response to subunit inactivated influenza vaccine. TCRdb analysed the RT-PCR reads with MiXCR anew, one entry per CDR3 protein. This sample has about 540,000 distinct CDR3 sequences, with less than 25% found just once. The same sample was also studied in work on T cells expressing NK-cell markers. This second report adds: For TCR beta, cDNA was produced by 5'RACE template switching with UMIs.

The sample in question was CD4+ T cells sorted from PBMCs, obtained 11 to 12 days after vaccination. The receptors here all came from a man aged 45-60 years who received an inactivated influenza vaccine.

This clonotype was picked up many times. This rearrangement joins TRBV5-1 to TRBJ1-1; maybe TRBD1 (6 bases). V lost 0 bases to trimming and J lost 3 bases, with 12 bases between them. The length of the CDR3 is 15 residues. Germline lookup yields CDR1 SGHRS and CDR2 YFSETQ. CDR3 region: CASSLAKGGYTEAFF. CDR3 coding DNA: TGCGCCAGCAGCTTGGCCAAAGGGGGTTACACTGAAGCTTTCTTT.

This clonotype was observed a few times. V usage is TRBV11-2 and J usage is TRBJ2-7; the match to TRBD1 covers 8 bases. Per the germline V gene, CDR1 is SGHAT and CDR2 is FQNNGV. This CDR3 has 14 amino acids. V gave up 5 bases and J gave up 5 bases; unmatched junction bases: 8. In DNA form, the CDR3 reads TGTGCCAGCAGCCCCGTCAGGGGGCAGAACGAGCAGTACTTC. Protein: CASSPVRGQNEQYF.

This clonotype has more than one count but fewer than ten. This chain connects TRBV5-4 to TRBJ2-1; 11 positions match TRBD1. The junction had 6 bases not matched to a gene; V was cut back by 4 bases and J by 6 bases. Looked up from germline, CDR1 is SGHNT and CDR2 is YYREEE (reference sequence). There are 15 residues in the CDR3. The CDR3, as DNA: TGTGCCAGCAGCCAGCGGACAGGGGGCCTCAATGAGCAGTTCTTC. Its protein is CASSQRTGGLNEQFF.

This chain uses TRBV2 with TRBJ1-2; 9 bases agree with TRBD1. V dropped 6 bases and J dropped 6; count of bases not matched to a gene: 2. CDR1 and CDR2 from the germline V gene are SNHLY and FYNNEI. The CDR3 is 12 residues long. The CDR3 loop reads CASRRTGDGYTF. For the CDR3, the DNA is TGTGCCAGCAGGAGGACAGGGGATGGCTACACCTTC.

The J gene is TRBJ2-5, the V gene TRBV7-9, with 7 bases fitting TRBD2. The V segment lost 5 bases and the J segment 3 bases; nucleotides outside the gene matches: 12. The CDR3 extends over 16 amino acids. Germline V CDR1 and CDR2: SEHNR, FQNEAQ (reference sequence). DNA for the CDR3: TGTGCCAGCAGCCCCAAAGCGGGAATGGGAAAAGAGACCCAGTACTTC. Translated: CASSPKAGMGKETQYF.

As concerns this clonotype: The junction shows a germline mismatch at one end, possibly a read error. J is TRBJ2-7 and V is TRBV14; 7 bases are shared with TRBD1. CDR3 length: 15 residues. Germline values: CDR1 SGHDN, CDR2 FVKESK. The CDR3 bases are TGTGCCAGTAGCCAAGACCGGGACAGAATCTACGAGCAGTACTTC. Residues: CASSQDRDRIYEQYF.

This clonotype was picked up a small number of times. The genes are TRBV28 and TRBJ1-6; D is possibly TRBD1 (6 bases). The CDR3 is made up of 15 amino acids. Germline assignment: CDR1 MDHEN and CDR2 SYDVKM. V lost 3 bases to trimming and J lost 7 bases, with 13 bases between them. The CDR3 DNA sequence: TGTGCCAGCAGTTTGTGGGACATCGGGAATTCACCCCTCCACTTT. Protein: CASSLWDIGNSPLHF.